Below, one T cell receptor (beta chain) is given with its context. What it recognizes is unknown. The sample is drawn from a study of cytomegalovirus exposure and HLA in healthy donors. Study-level findings and limits: Accounts indicate the classifier identified cytomegalovirus status with strong specificity and sensitivity. Researchers reported in a later analysis that a missense DCLRE1C variant was tied to TCR beta V- and J-gene trimming.

The PCR contained 60 Vbeta and 13 Jbeta primers. The repertoire was sequenced with immunoSEQ multiplex PCR; TCRdb's copy has only in-frame clones and lacks some. Of around 190,000 clones in the sample, 75% to 85% were seen once. Source material: PBMCs. The sequence was obtained from a woman aged 50 to 65 in good health and CMV-seronegative.

The CDR3 sequence: CASSTQRGKETQYF. CDR3 in DNA: TGTGCCAGTAGTACACAACGGGGAAAAGAGACCCAGTACTTC. This sequence joins TRBV19 and TRBJ2-5; tentatively, D is TRBD2 (5 bases). The V gene lost 4 bases and the J gene lost 3 bases, with 12 bases spanning the gap. The CDR3 has 14 amino acids. From germline, CDR1 is LNHDA and CDR2 SQIVND (reference sequence).